The next 27 T cell receptor beta chains were all read from a single sample in a study of cytomegalovirus exposure and HLA in healthy donors. The protocol was immunoSEQ multiplex PCR, while the TCRdb copy is restricted to in-frame clones and leaves out a portion. The sample holds roughly 50,000 clones, 93% seen once. Input material: PBMCs. The receptors originated from a woman younger than 30 in good health and CMV-seropositive.

The V call is TRBV30, the J call TRBJ1-6; perhaps TRBD1 as D (5 bases). The germline V and J ends were trimmed by 0 bases and 12 bases, with 12 bases remaining between them. This CDR3 contains 13 residues. CDR1 and CDR2 from the germline V gene are GTSNPN and SVGIG (reference sequence). The CDR3 nucleotides read TGTGCCTGGAGTGTAACGCAGGGCGGACCCCTCCACTTT. This translates into CAWSVTQGGPLHF.

J is TRBJ1-4 and V is TRBV9; 9 bases align to TRBD1. V shed 3 bases, J shed 10 bases, and the junction held 10 bases outside the gene matches. Germline V gene data show CDR1 as SGDLS and CDR2 as YYNGEE. The CDR3 loop spans 15 amino acids. CDR3 in DNA: TGTGCCAGCAGCGGATCAGGGACAGGGATTGGAAAACTGTTTTTT. It translates to CASSGSGTGIGKLFF.

The chain combines TRBV27 with TRBJ2-3; D gene unclear. Germline loops: CDR1 MNHEY, CDR2 SMNVEV (reference sequence). This CDR3 spans 16 amino acids. V lost 5 bases, J lost 1 base, and 16 bases lay in between. The CDR3 is CASSPSQALRTDTQYF. The CDR3 nucleotides read TGTGCCAGCAGTCCCAGCCAGGCACTCCGCACAGATACGCAGTATTTT.

The genes are TRBV19 and TRBJ1-3; 8 bases match TRBD1. This CDR3 spans 15 amino acids. The V gene's germline CDR1 is LNHDA and CDR2 SQIVND (reference sequence). J was trimmed by 1 base and V by 6 bases; bases with no gene match: 5. The CDR3 region is CASSPGQASGNTIYF. CDR3 nucleotides: TGTGCCAGTAGCCCGGGACAGGCATCTGGAAACACCATATATTTT. The full variable domain, in which reference TRBV19 and TRBJ1-3 provide the parts outside the CDR3, is DGGITQSPKYLFRKEGQNVTLSCEQNLNHDAMYWYRQDPGQGLRLIYYSQIVNDFQKGDIAEGYSVSREKKESFPLTVTSAQKNPTAFYLCASSPGQASGNTIYFGEGSWLTVV.

This chain connects TRBV7-6 to TRBJ2-3; 7 bases match TRBD1. Germline loops: CDR1 SGHVS, CDR2 FNYEAQ. Trimming took 5 bases from V and 3 from J; bases not matched to a gene: 5. The CDR3 contains 14 residues. DNA for the CDR3: TGTGCCAGCAGCGTCGGGACAGCTACAGATACGCAGTATTTT. Translated, it gives CASSVGTATDTQYF.

This rearrangement joins TRBV28 to TRBJ1-5, with 10 positions matching TRBD1. CDR3 length equals 16 residues. The germline V gene has CDR1 MDHEN and CDR2 SYDVKM. J gave up 6 bases and V 0 bases, and 5 bases lay outside the gene matches. CDR3 nucleotides: TGTGCCAGCAGTTTATGGGGGACAGGGGTGAGTCAGCCCCAGCATTTT. Translating it yields CASSLWGTGVSQPQHF.

V gene TRBV6-5 combines with J gene TRBJ2-4, with 8 bases lining up with TRBD2. After removal of 5 bases from V and 7 bases from J, the junction contained 7 bases not matched to a gene. Germline lookup yields CDR1 MNHEY and CDR2 SVGAGI. The CDR3 has 14 residues. The CDR3 spells CASSGHGGANIQYF. In DNA form, the CDR3 reads TGTGCCAGCAGTGGGCACGGGGGGGCGAACATTCAGTACTTC.

V usage is TRBV7-2 and J usage is TRBJ2-7, with TRBD1 as a possible D gene (6 bases). The CDR3 loop spans 16 amino acids. The germline CDR1 and CDR2 sequences are SGHTA and FQGNSA. With 1 base removed from V and 2 bases from J, the gap between germline ends came to 15 bases. This CDR3 reads CASSLGAGTKAYEQYF. Written as DNA, the CDR3 is TGTGCCAGCAGCTTAGGGGCCGGGACAAAGGCCTACGAGCAGTACTTC.

This clone was observed a single time. This sequence joins TRBV6-5 and TRBJ1-3, with a possible D match to TRBD1 (6 bases). The CDR3 is 15 residues long. V lost 6 bases and J 0 bases, leaving 12 bases between the germline ends. Germline V CDR1 and CDR2: MNHEY, SVGAGI. CDR3 loop: CASSRRGSSGNTIYF. The DNA of the CDR3 is TGTGCCAGCAGCCGCAGGGGAAGCTCTGGAAACACCATATATTTT.

V usage is TRBV7-8 and J usage is TRBJ2-3; D might be TRBD2 (5 bases). The germline CDR1 and CDR2 sequences are SGHVS and FQNEAQ. Trimming cost V 5 bases and J 4 bases, with 10 bases left between them. This CDR3 comprises 13 residues. The CDR3 DNA sequence: TGTGCCAGCAGCCCCACTAGTTCAGATACGCAGTATTTT. It is translated as CASSPTSSDTQYF.

The rearrangement links TRBV10-2 to TRBJ1-5, with a weak D call TRBD1 (6 bases). Trimming pared 6 bases from V and 3 bases from J, leaving 12 bases between. Germline assignment: CDR1 WSHSY and CDR2 SAAADI. The CDR3 is made up of 14 amino acids. The CDR3 nucleotides are TGCGCCAGCAGACAGGGTCACTCCAATCAGCCCCAGCATTTT. Protein: CASRQGHSNQPQHF.

This chain uses TRBV4-1 with TRBJ2-3; D call uncertain. The CDR3 covers 14 residues. Germline V gene lookup returns CDR1 MGHRA and CDR2 YSYEKL. The ends were cut back, 4 bases at V and 1 base at J, with 9 bases in the middle. This CDR3 reads CASSRAERTDTQYF. The CDR3 DNA is TGCGCCAGCAGCCGTGCGGAACGCACAGATACGCAGTATTTT.

The chain uses TRBV7-2 and TRBJ1-1; the D gene is possibly TRBD1 (5 bases). CDR1 and CDR2 (germline): SGHTA, FQGNSA. V shed 1 base and J shed 4 bases, with 7 bases lying between them. This CDR3 is 13 amino acids long. The CDR3 nucleotides read TGTGCCAGCAGCTTAGGGGGGGTCACTGAAGCTTTCTTT. Its translation: CASSLGGVTEAFF.

The V gene is TRBV19, the J gene TRBJ2-5; maybe TRBD2 (6 bases). Germline V gene lookup returns CDR1 LNHDA and CDR2 SQIVND (reference sequence). This CDR3 is 14 amino acids long. V was pared by 7 bases and J by 2 bases, with 14 bases between. CDR3 nucleotide sequence: TGTGCCAGTACCCCATCTAGCGCACAAGAGACCCAGTACTTC. Its translation: CASTPSSAQETQYF.

This clone was counted once. The chain employs TRBV6-6 and TRBJ2-7; 9 positions agree with TRBD1. V gave up 4 bases and J gave up 1 base; unmatched junction bases: 5. The CDR3 consists of 15 residues. Germline CDR1 and CDR2: MNHNY and SVGAGI (reference sequence). The CDR3 region has the DNA TGTGCCAGCAGTTCCTCGACAGGGGGATCCTACGAGCAGTACTTC. As protein: CASSSSTGGSYEQYF.

For the CDR3, the DNA is TGTGCCAGCAGCCCTTCTCGGTCGGAGACCCAGTACTTC. It specifies CASSPSRSETQYF. The J gene is TRBJ2-5, the V gene TRBV9; D is unresolved. Trimming left V 4 bases short and J 5 bases short, with 12 bases between. CDR3 size: 13 residues. Germline assignment: CDR1 SGDLS and CDR2 YYNGEE.

The V call is TRBV9, the J call TRBJ2-5, with D perhaps matching TRBD2 (5 bases). The CDR3 runs to 14 residues. Germline-derived CDR1 and CDR2 are SGDLS and YYNGEE. V lost 0 bases, J lost 5 bases, and 11 bases lay in between. This CDR3 is CASSVEPSRETQYF. The CDR3 bases are TGTGCCAGCAGCGTAGAGCCTAGCCGGGAGACCCAGTACTTC.

The chain has TRBV7-9 and TRBJ2-1, with 10 bases fitting TRBD1. The CDR3 totals 14 residues. The germline gives CDR1 SEHNR, CDR2 FQNEAQ (reference sequence). J lost 6 bases, V lost 5 bases, and 4 bases had no gene match. As DNA, the CDR3 is TGTGCCAGCAGCCCCCGGGACAGGGGCAATGAGCAGTTCTTC. As protein: CASSPRDRGNEQFF.

The gene calls are TRBV18 and TRBJ1-3; the D gene is possibly TRBD1 (6 bases). Trimming removed 6 bases from V and 3 bases from J, with 15 bases in between. The CDR3 sequence is 15 residues long. Germline CDR1 KGHSH, CDR2 LQKENI. CDR3 region: CASSLRGNFGNTIYF. The CDR3 DNA is TGTGCCAGCTCTCTCAGGGGCAACTTTGGAAACACCATATATTTT.

The V and J genes are TRBV19 and TRBJ1-4, with D possibly matching TRBD1 (6 bases). Germline assignment: CDR1 LNHDA and CDR2 SQIVND (reference sequence). The ends were cut back, 11 bases at V and 4 bases at J, with 20 bases in the middle. The CDR3 consists of 15 residues. This chain's CDR3 is CASGGGAFDNEKLFF. The CDR3 DNA reads as TGTGCCTCGGGAGGGGGGGCGTTTGATAATGAAAAACTGTTTTTT.

This chain connects TRBV19 to TRBJ1-1; D remains unclear. Germline V gene data show CDR1 as LNHDA and CDR2 as SQIVND (reference sequence). The V end was cut by 6 bases, the J end by 1 base, with 9 bases between. The CDR3 contains 13 residues. The CDR3 region is CASSGVTNTEAFF. CDR3 sequence (DNA): TGTGCCAGTAGCGGAGTCACGAACACTGAAGCTTTCTTT. The variable domain in full, completed from reference TRBV19 and TRBJ1-1, reads DGGITQSPKYLFRKEGQNVTLSCEQNLNHDAMYWYRQDPGQGLRLIYYSQIVNDFQKGDIAEGYSVSREKKESFPLTVTSAQKNPTAFYLCASSGVTNTEAFFGQGTRLTVV.

V and J are TRBV9 and TRBJ1-2; tentatively, D is TRBD1 (6 bases). CDR1 is SGDLS and CDR2 is YYNGEE in the germline V gene. The V and J ends lost 0 bases and 4 bases respectively, with 16 bases between them. The CDR3 spans 16 residues. CDR3 sequence (DNA): TGTGCCAGCAGCGTAGGCCCTAGGGAGGGGGTCTATGGCTACACCTTC. Translation: CASSVGPREGVYGYTF.

V gene TRBV30 combines with J gene TRBJ1-6; 7 nucleotides align to TRBD1. The V segment lost 3 bases and the J segment 0 bases; nucleotides outside the gene matches: 5. The CDR3 spans 16 residues. Germline V lookup: CDR1 GTSNPN, CDR2 SVGIG (reference sequence). Here the CDR3 reads CAWRGRGSSYNSPLHF. The DNA of the CDR3 is TGTGCCTGGAGAGGCAGGGGGTCCTCCTATAATTCACCCCTCCACTTT.

This sequence joins TRBV19 and TRBJ1-2; 8 positions agree with TRBD1. The germline CDR1 and CDR2 sequences are LNHDA and SQIVND (reference sequence). The V gene end was trimmed by 6 bases and the J gene end by 0 bases; junction bases not matched to a gene: 12. The CDR3 covers 17 residues. The CDR3 reads CASSNDPDRAANYGYTF. CDR3 in DNA: TGTGCCAGTAGCAACGATCCGGACAGGGCGGCTAACTATGGCTACACCTTC. The entire variable domain, with the rest obtained from reference TRBV19 and TRBJ1-2, is as follows: DGGITQSPKYLFRKEGQNVTLSCEQNLNHDAMYWYRQDPGQGLRLIYYSQIVNDFQKGDIAEGYSVSREKKESFPLTVTSAQKNPTAFYLCASSNDPDRAANYGYTFGSGTRLTVV.

The genes are TRBV29-1 and TRBJ2-3; D possibly corresponds to TRBD1 (5 bases). Trimming removed 5 bases at V and 4 bases at J, with 13 bases between. The CDR3 extends over 13 amino acids. Germline values: CDR1 SQVTM, CDR2 ANQGSEA. The CDR3 loop reads CSVWKGAADTQYF. The CDR3 DNA is TGCAGCGTTTGGAAAGGGGCAGCAGATACGCAGTATTTT.

The chain recombines TRBV5-1 with TRBJ1-1; tentatively, D is TRBD1 (5 bases). Trimming took 2 bases from V and 8 from J, leaving 16 bases between them. The CDR3 is 14 residues long. CDR1 and CDR2 from the germline V gene are SGHRS and YFSETQ. The CDR3 DNA follows: TGCGCCAGCAGCTTTGGGCAGGGTAGGCCCGAAGCTTTCTTT. Protein: CASSFGQGRPEAFF.

The V call is TRBV28, the J call TRBJ1-2; D is uncertain. The V gene lost 3 bases and the J gene lost 5 bases, with 19 bases spanning the gap. The germline gives CDR1 MDHEN, CDR2 SYDVKM. The CDR3 runs to 16 residues. The CDR3 DNA reads as TGTGCCAGCAGTTTTGGCTGGCTGGGTCCAGCGTATGGCTACACCTTC. Translation gives CASSFGWLGPAYGYTF.